Described below is a single T cell receptor (beta chain) sequence and its context. No antigen is known for it. The data stem from a study of T cell responses to AZD1222 COVID-19 vaccine. Whole-study findings and limits: Donors were mostly white British, more females; clonal diversity possibly underestimated.

The table came from immunoSEQ multiplex PCR; TCRdb's copy has only in-frame clones and leaves some out. The repertoire holds 150,000 to 200,000 clones, just over 90% seen once, with about 3% in the top ten. Trimming stripped 3 bases from V and 3 bases from J, with 11 bases between. Germline CDR1 and CDR2: KGHSH and LQKENI. The CDR3 loop spans 14 amino acids. The receptor was isolated from an adult in good health. The material was peripheral blood, obtained on day 0 of AZD1222 vaccination. V is TRBV18 and J is TRBJ1-1; perhaps TRBD1 as D (6 bases). CDR3 in DNA: TGTGCCAGCTCACCGTTTGAGGGGGACACTGAAGCTTTCTTT. This sequence encodes CASSPFEGDTEAFF.